This T cell receptor (beta chain) was identified during a study of blood T cell repertoires in COVID-19. About the research overall: COVID-19 samples collected from the United States, Italy and Spain covered acute and convalescent phases. PBMCs, B-cell-depleted T cells, or T cells were the source of the cDNA or gDNA that made up the material.

The CDR3 extends over 14 amino acids. Between the trimmed V and J ends, which lost 5 bases and 3 bases, there was a span of 12 bases. CDR1 and CDR2 from the germline V gene are SGHAT and FQNNGV. Authors' analysis steps: Cell counts per sample came from amplifying reference gene primers. The method was immunoSEQ multiplex PCR; TCRdb's version includes in-frame clones alone and lacks a portion of them. The V and J calls and clone size come from that table; D and trimming were worked out from the DNA. The sample includes 40,000 to 55,000 clones, around nine tenths of them seen just once. The clonotype was recovered from a human donor in a cohort sampled during active COVID-19. Material: peripheral blood. The chain uses TRBV11-2 and TRBJ2-3; D ambiguous. The CDR3 is CASSPTGWTDTQYF. The CDR3 DNA sequence: TGTGCCAGCAGCCCGACGGGTTGGACAGATACGCAGTATTTT.